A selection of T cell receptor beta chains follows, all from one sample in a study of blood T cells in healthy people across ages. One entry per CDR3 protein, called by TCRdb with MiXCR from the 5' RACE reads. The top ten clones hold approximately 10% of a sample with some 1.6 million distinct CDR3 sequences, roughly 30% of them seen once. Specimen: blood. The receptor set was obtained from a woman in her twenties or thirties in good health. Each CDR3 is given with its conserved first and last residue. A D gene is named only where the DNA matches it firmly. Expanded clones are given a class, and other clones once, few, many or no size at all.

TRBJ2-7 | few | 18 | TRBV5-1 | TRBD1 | CASSLGDRGPTLLYEQYF | TGCGCCAGCAGCTTGGGGGACAGGGGGCCCACCCTCCTCTACGAGCAGTACTTC
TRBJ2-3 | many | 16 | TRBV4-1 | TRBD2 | CASRKGLAGVTDTQYF | TGCGCCAGCAGGAAAGGACTAGCGGGAGTAACAGATACGCAGTATTTT
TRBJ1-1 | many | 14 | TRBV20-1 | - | CSAKKSFLNTEAFF | TGCAGTGCTAAGAAGTCCTTCCTGAACACTGAAGCTTTCTTT
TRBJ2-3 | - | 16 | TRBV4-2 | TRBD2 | CASSSRLAGTIDTRYF | TGTGCCAGCAGCAGCCGACTAGCGGGGACGATAGATACGCGGTATTTT
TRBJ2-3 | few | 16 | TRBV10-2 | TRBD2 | CASSGAAGVNTDTQYF | TGCGCCAGCAGTGGCGCAGCGGGAGTCAATACAGATACGCAGTATTTT
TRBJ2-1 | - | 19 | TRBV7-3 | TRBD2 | CASSLRPAGGLSSYNEQFF | TGTGCCAGCAGCTTAAGGCCAGCGGGGGGCCTAAGCTCCTACAATGAGCAGTTCTTC
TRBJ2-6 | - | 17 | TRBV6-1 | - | CASSQLGLASGANVLTF | TGTGCCAGCAGCCAGCTTGGTCTGGCCTCTGGGGCCAACGTCCTGACTTTC
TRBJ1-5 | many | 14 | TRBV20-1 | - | CSASPGGGNQPQHF | TGCAGTGCTAGTCCGGGGGGAGGGAATCAGCCCCAGCATTTT
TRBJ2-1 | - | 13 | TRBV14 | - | CASSQMGYNEQFF | TGTGCCAGCAGCCAGATGGGGTACAATGAGCAGTTCTTC
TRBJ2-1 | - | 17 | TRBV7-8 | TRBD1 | CASSRMTGTGIYNEQFF | TGTGCCAGCAGCAGAATGACCGGGACAGGGATTTACAATGAGCAGTTCTTC
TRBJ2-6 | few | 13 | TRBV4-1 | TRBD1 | CASSPGGTPPVTF | TGCGCCAGCAGCCCAGGGGGAACGCCTCCGGTGACTTTC
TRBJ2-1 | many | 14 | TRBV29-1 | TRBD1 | CSVEDRGIYNEQFF | TGCAGCGTAGAGGACAGGGGGATATACAATGAGCAGTTCTTC
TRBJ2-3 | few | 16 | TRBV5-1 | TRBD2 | CASSPSTSGDYDTQYF | TGCGCCAGCAGCCCATCTACTAGCGGGGACTATGATACGCAGTATTTT
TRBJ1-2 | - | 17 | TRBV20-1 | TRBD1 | CSASPGQMKPANYGYTF | TGCAGTGCTTCACCGGGACAGATGAAACCGGCTAACTATGGCTACACCTTC
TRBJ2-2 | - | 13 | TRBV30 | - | CAWSTGPTGELFF | TGTGCCTGGTCGACAGGCCCAACCGGGGAGCTGTTTTTT
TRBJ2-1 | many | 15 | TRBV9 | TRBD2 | CASSVAGGAHNEQFF | TGTGCCAGCAGCGTAGCGGGGGGGGCCCACAATGAGCAGTTCTTC
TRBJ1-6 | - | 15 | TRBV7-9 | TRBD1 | CASSASGQNNSPLHF | TGTGCCAGCAGCGCCTCGGGACAGAATAATTCACCCCTCCACTTT
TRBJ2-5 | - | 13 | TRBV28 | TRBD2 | CASRGGGVETQYF | TGTGCCAGCCGTGGCGGGGGAGTGGAGACCCAGTACTTC
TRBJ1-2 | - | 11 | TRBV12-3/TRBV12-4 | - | CASGQYYGYTF | TGTGCCAGTGGGCAGTACTATGGCTACACCTTC
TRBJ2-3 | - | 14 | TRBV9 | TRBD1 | CASGGGQGGDTQYF | TGTGCCAGCGGCGGAGGACAGGGCGGGGATACGCAGTATTTT
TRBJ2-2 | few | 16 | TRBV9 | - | CASSVGVWANTGELFF | TGTGCCAGCAGCGTAGGTGTCTGGGCGAACACCGGGGAGCTGTTTTTT
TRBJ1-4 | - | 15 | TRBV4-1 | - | CASSQDAGTGEKLFF | TGCGCCAGCAGCCAAGACGCAGGCACCGGTGAAAAACTGTTTTTT
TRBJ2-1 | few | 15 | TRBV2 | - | CASGRRGLVIDEQFF | TGTGCCAGCGGAAGGCGGGGATTGGTTATCGATGAGCAGTTCTTC
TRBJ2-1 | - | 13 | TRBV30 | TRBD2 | CAWRGGLAGKQFF | TGTGCCTGGAGGGGCGGACTAGCGGGAAAGCAGTTCTTC
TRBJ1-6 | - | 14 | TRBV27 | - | CASSLNGLNSPLHF | TGTGCCAGCAGTTTAAACGGATTGAATTCACCCCTCCACTTT
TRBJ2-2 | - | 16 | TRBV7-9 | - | CASSLGLQGYTGELFF | TGTGCCAGCAGCTTAGGTCTTCAGGGCTACACCGGGGAGCTGTTTTTT
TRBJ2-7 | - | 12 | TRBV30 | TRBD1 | CACDRGPSEQYF | TGTGCCTGTGACAGGGGGCCTTCCGAGCAGTACTTC
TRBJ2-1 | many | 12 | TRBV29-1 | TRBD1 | CSVGEQGHEQFF | TGCAGCGTCGGAGAACAGGGGCATGAGCAGTTCTTC
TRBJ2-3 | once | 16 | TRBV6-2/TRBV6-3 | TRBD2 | CASGPGWRGNTDTQYF | TGTGCCAGCGGCCCGGGATGGCGGGGGAACACAGATACGCAGTATTTT
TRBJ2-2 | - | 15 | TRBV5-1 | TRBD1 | CASSPRTGNTGELFF | TGCGCCAGCAGCCCCCGGACAGGGAACACCGGGGAGCTGTTTTTT
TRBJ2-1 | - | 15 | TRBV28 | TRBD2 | CASRQGTSGVNEQFF | TGTGCCAGCAGACAAGGGACTAGCGGGGTCAATGAGCAGTTCTTC
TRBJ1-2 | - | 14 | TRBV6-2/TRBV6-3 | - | CASTYRVLGYGYTF | TGTGCCAGCACCTACAGGGTGCTTGGCTATGGCTACACCTTC